The 8 T cell receptor beta chains below come from one sample, sequenced in a study of technical replicates of blood from a few donors. The table came from immunoSEQ multiplex PCR; TCRdb's copy has only in-frame clones and leaves some out. Counted here are some 64,000 clones, around 97% occurring once; the ten biggest clones make up approximately 0.19%. Sequenced sample: T cells isolated from PBMCs. These TCRs come from a human donor in good health.

This chain uses TRBV6-4 with TRBJ1-6, with D hard to call. Germline V gene data show CDR1 as MRHNA and CDR2 as SNTAGT. The CDR3 contains 13 residues. The V and J ends lost 0 bases and 9 bases respectively, with 6 bases between them. This CDR3 is CASSDSGSSPLHF. CDR3 nucleotides: TGTGCCAGCAGTGACTCGGGGAGTTCACCCCTCCACTTT.

This chain uses TRBV28 with TRBJ2-7, with 8 bases matching TRBD2. The trim removed 7 bases at V and 4 bases at J, leaving 15 bases unmatched. The CDR3 loop spans 16 amino acids. In germline, CDR1 is MDHEN, CDR2 SYDVKM. The CDR3: CASNLIGTREAYEQYF. The CDR3 DNA is TGTGCCAGCAATCTAATTGGGACTAGGGAAGCTTACGAGCAGTACTTC.

The chain combines TRBV21-1 with TRBJ2-4; TRBD2 is taken as the D call from the table, unchecked against the DNA. TRBV21-1 is an annotated pseudogene. The CDR3 spans 15 residues. As DNA, the CDR3 is TGTGCCAGCAGCACGCCCGTCCCGGAGGGAAACATTCAGTACTTC. This sequence encodes CASSTPVPEGNIQYF.

V usage is TRBV6-1 and J usage is TRBJ1-1; D might be TRBD1 (5 bases). Trimming pared 7 bases from V and 1 base from J, leaving 16 bases between. The CDR3 covers 15 residues. CDR1 is MNHNS and CDR2 is SASEGT in the germline V gene. This CDR3 is CASILGGGWNTEAFF. The CDR3 DNA sequence: TGTGCCAGCATTCTGGGCGGGGGTTGGAACACTGAAGCTTTCTTT.

The chain combines TRBV7-8 with TRBJ2-5; 16 positions agree with TRBD2. CDR3 length: 14 residues. The germline V gene encodes CDR1 SGHVS and CDR2 FQNEAQ. Trimming at V came to 6 bases and at J to 5 bases, leaving 0 bases not matched to a gene. CDR3 in amino acids: CASRGLAGGETQYF. DNA of the CDR3: TGTGCCAGCAGGGGACTAGCGGGAGGGGAGACCCAGTACTTC.

J is TRBJ2-1 and V is TRBV11-3; D is perhaps TRBD1 (5 bases). The V end was cut by 5 bases, the J end by 7 bases, with 9 bases between. The CDR3 consists of 12 residues. Germline CDR1 and CDR2: SGHNT and YENEEA. CDR3: CASSTTGNEQFF. CDR3 in DNA: TGTGCCAGCAGCACCACAGGTAATGAGCAGTTCTTC.

The V and J genes are TRBV10-2 and TRBJ2-1; 13 bases are a match to TRBD2. V shed 8 bases and J 8 bases; nucleotides not matched to a gene: 9. The CDR3 consists of 15 residues. Germline lookup yields CDR1 WSHSY and CDR2 SAAADI. CDR3 loop: CASRAGTSGVYEQFF. As DNA, the CDR3 is TGCGCCAGCCGGGCCGGGACTAGCGGGGTTTATGAGCAGTTCTTC.

This chain uses TRBV19 with TRBJ2-2; 10 nucleotides align to TRBD1. This CDR3 spans 17 amino acids. Germline loops: CDR1 LNHDA, CDR2 SQIVND (reference sequence). J lost 0 bases, V lost 10 bases, and 11 bases had no gene match. CDR3 amino acids: CATGQGLLLSNTGELFF. The CDR3 DNA follows: TGTGCCACGGGACAGGGGCTCCTGCTATCGAACACCGGGGAGCTGTTTTTT.